These 25 T cell receptor beta chains share one sample of origin, sequenced in a study of cytomegalovirus exposure and HLA in healthy donors. 60 Vbeta and 13 Jbeta primers were used in PCR. The method was immunoSEQ multiplex PCR; TCRdb's version includes in-frame clones alone and lacks a portion of them. The sample data list roughly 80,000 clones. Sequencing was done on a sample of PBMCs. Source of these receptors: a man aged 45-65 years in good health and CMV-seronegative.

The chain recombines TRBV4-1 with TRBJ1-6; D gene unclear. The V gene lost 0 bases and the J gene lost 9 bases, with 18 bases spanning the gap. The CDR3 has 17 residues. Per germline, CDR1 MGHRA and CDR2 YSYEKL. CDR3 DNA sequence: TGCGCCAGCAGCCAAGAGTCTGCGGCAGCCTTAGCTTCACCCCTCCACTTT. Protein sequence: CASSQESAAALASPLHF.

The J gene is TRBJ1-1, the V gene TRBV6-5; 8 nucleotides match TRBD1. The CDR3 contains 16 residues. Germline values: CDR1 MNHEY, CDR2 SVGAGI. J was trimmed by 3 bases and V by 0 bases; bases with no gene match: 6. CDR3 protein: CASSYSMAGGYTEAFF. The DNA for the CDR3 is TGTGCCAGCAGTTACTCGATGGCAGGGGGCTACACTGAAGCTTTCTTT.

J is TRBJ2-1 and V is TRBV7-9; TRBD1 matches 8 bases. The CDR3 runs 15 residues. Germline V gives CDR1 SEHNR, CDR2 FQNEAQ (reference sequence). With 5 bases clipped from V and 4 bases from J, the junction kept 7 bases outside the gene matches. The CDR3 nucleotides are TGTGCCAGCAGCCACCGGGACAGGATTTACAATGAGCAGTTCTTC. The encoded protein is CASSHRDRIYNEQFF.

The chain uses TRBV27 and TRBJ2-1; 10 nucleotides line up with TRBD2. The CDR3 totals 15 residues. The ends lost 5 bases at V and 9 bases at J; junction bases unmatched: 10. Germline V gene data show CDR1 as MNHEY and CDR2 as SMNVEV (reference sequence). The CDR3 reads CASSPQRGGPGEQFF. CDR3 DNA sequence: TGTGCCAGCAGTCCTCAGCGGGGGGGCCCGGGTGAGCAGTTCTTC.

The chain has TRBV5-4 and TRBJ2-7; the D gene is possibly TRBD2 (5 bases). V gave up 2 bases and J gave up 7 bases, with 16 bases separating them. This CDR3 spans 14 amino acids. Per germline, CDR1 SGHNT and CDR2 YYREEE (reference sequence). CDR3 residues: CASSFSGSLGEQYF. The CDR3 bases are TGTGCCAGCAGCTTTTCGGGGTCCCTAGGGGAGCAGTACTTC.

The rearrangement uses TRBV28 and TRBJ1-2; D is unresolved. V gave up 5 bases and J gave up 4 bases, with 17 bases separating them. The CDR3 is 15 residues long. Germline CDR1 MDHEN, CDR2 SYDVKM. The CDR3 nucleotides are TGTGCCAGCAGTCGAATTCCCCTCAGGCGCTATGGCTACACCTTC. Its translation: CASSRIPLRRYGYTF.

The V call is TRBV30, the J call TRBJ1-6, with a possible D match to TRBD1 (6 bases). CDR1 and CDR2 (germline): GTSNPN, SVGIG (reference sequence). The germline V and J ends were trimmed by 6 bases and 7 bases, with 22 bases remaining between them. The CDR3 totals 16 residues. For the CDR3, the DNA is TGTGCCTGCAGCACCGAACTGGGGACATCGAATTCACCCCTCCACTTT. It translates to CACSTELGTSNSPLHF.

The rearrangement links TRBV7-3 to TRBJ2-2; TRBD2 aligns across 11 bases. This CDR3 region has 15 residues. Losses at the gene ends were 8 bases for V and 4 bases for J; bases not matched to a gene: 6. Germline values: CDR1 SGHTA, CDR2 FQGTGA. The CDR3: CASSLAGGSTGELFF. As DNA, the CDR3 is TGTGCCAGCTCTCTAGCGGGGGGTTCCACCGGGGAGCTGTTTTTT.

The chain joins TRBV5-1 to TRBJ1-1; D is unresolved. This CDR3 has 14 amino acids. Germline V lookup: CDR1 SGHRS, CDR2 YFSETQ. Trimming removed 0 bases from V and 1 base from J, with 7 bases in between. The CDR3 nucleotides read TGCGCCAGCAGCTTGGATGGGAGGAACACTGAAGCTTTCTTT. As protein: CASSLDGRNTEAFF.

This chain uses TRBV19 with TRBJ1-4; D ambiguous. From germline, CDR1 is LNHDA and CDR2 SQIVND (reference sequence). Trimming removed 7 bases from V and 6 bases from J, with 18 bases in between. The CDR3 consists of 15 residues. The CDR3 sequence: CASTAGLSLYEKLFF. The CDR3 DNA sequence: TGTGCCAGTACTGCGGGCCTATCACTCTATGAAAAACTGTTTTTT. The entire variable domain, with the rest obtained from reference TRBV19 and TRBJ1-4, is as follows: DGGITQSPKYLFRKEGQNVTLSCEQNLNHDAMYWYRQDPGQGLRLIYYSQIVNDFQKGDIAEGYSVSREKKESFPLTVTSAQKNPTAFYLCASTAGLSLYEKLFFGSGTQLSVL.

The chain combines TRBV5-1 with TRBJ2-7; 7 positions agree with TRBD1. Germline V gene sequence: CDR1 SGHRS, CDR2 YFSETQ. The CDR3 sequence is 14 residues long. The V gene end was trimmed by 5 bases and the J gene end by 2 bases; junction bases not matched to a gene: 7. CDR3 bases: TGCGCCAGCAGGTTGACGGGGACAGCCTACGAGCAGTACTTC. Amino acids: CASRLTGTAYEQYF.

This rearrangement joins TRBV18 to TRBJ2-1; tentative D call: TRBD2 (5 bases). Germline CDR1 KGHSH, CDR2 LQKENI. Deletions cut 6 bases from V and 8 bases from J, with 17 bases between. The CDR3 consists of 14 residues. CDR3: CASSPLGIRDEQFF. In DNA form, the CDR3 reads TGTGCCAGCTCCCCTCTCGGGATCCGTGATGAGCAGTTCTTC. The complete variable domain, with remaining parts taken from reference TRBV18 and TRBJ2-1, reads NAGVMQNPRHLVRRRGQEARLRCSPMKGHSHVYWYRQLPEEGLKFMVYLQKENIIDESGMPKERFSAEFPKEGPSILRIQQVVRGDSAAYFCASSPLGIRDEQFFGPGTRLTVL.

The rearrangement uses TRBV5-1 and TRBJ2-1; TRBD2 agrees at 7 bases. Unmatched junction bases numbered 9, after V lost 5 bases and J lost 1 base. This CDR3 has 16 amino acids. The V gene's germline CDR1 is SGHRS and CDR2 YFSETQ. DNA of the CDR3: TGCGCCAGCAGGGGACTGGCGGGGGAATCCTACAATGAGCAGTTCTTC. Translated, it gives CASRGLAGESYNEQFF.

This chain uses TRBV28 with TRBJ1-5, with D possibly matching TRBD1 (5 bases). There are 12 residues in the CDR3. V was shortened by 5 bases and J by 11 bases, with 13 bases between the two germline ends. From germline, CDR1 is MDHEN and CDR2 SYDVKM. The chain's CDR3 is CASSGAKGAQHF. DNA for the CDR3: TGTGCCAGCAGTGGCGCTAAAGGGGCCCAGCATTTT.

The J gene is TRBJ2-1, the V gene TRBV28, with 8 bases identical to TRBD1. CDR3 length: 16 residues. V was pared by 1 base and J by 0 bases, with 2 bases of the junction left unmatched. CDR1 MDHEN and CDR2 SYDVKM come from the germline V gene. This CDR3 reads CASSLYRGTSYNEQFF. CDR3 DNA: TGTGCCAGCAGTTTATACAGGGGGACCTCCTACAATGAGCAGTTCTTC.

The chain has TRBV5-1 and TRBJ1-4; 10 bases line up with TRBD1. The CDR3 is made up of 16 amino acids. Trimming removed 4 bases from V and 2 bases from J; junction bases left unmatched: 5. Germline CDR1 is SGHRS and CDR2 is YFSETQ. The CDR3 is CASSLGTGETNEKLFF. CDR3 DNA sequence: TGCGCCAGCAGCCTAGGGACAGGGGAGACTAATGAAAAACTGTTTTTT. The full variable domain, completed using reference TRBV5-1 and TRBJ1-4, is KAGVTQTPRYLIKTRGQQVTLSCSPISGHRSVSWYQQTPGQGLQFLFEYFSETQRNKGNFPGRFSGRQFSNSRSEMNVSTLELGDSALYLCASSLGTGETNEKLFFGSGTQLSVL.

This chain links TRBV2 with TRBJ1-1; 11 bases are a match to TRBD1. This CDR3 is built from 14 residues. Germline V CDR1 and CDR2: SNHLY, FYNNEI. The V and J ends lost 8 bases and 1 base, in that order; junction bases with no gene match: 3. This CDR3 reads CASRDRGSNTEAFF. CDR3 DNA: TGTGCCAGCCGGGACAGGGGGTCGAACACTGAAGCTTTCTTT. The complete variable domain, with remaining parts taken from reference TRBV2 and TRBJ1-1, reads EPEVTQTPSHQVTQMGQEVILRCVPISNHLYFYWYRQILGQKVEFLVSFYNNEISEKSEIFDDQFSVERPDGSNFTLKIRSTKLEDSAMYFCASRDRGSNTEAFFGQGTRLTVV.

The chain recombines TRBV29-1 with TRBJ1-4, with D perhaps matching TRBD1 (6 bases). The ends were cut back, 5 bases at V and 11 bases at J, with 18 bases in the middle. Germline V CDR1 and CDR2: SQVTM, ANQGSEA. The CDR3 is 13 amino acids. For the CDR3, the DNA is TGCAGCGTTAGCTTTACAGGGATGGTGAAACTGTTTTTT. Translated, it gives CSVSFTGMVKLFF.

This rearrangement joins TRBV5-1 to TRBJ1-4, with D possibly matching TRBD1 (5 bases). CDR3 length equals 16 residues. Between the trimmed V and J ends, which lost 1 base and 8 bases, there was a span of 18 bases. CDR1 is SGHRS, CDR2 YFSETQ, per germline. CDR3 amino acids: CASSLIPGQGGEKLFF. Here the CDR3 DNA reads TGCGCCAGCAGCTTGATCCCCGGGCAGGGTGGGGAAAAACTGTTTTTT.

This chain connects TRBV6-1 to TRBJ2-5; D unclear. Germline V gene data show CDR1 as MNHNS and CDR2 as SASEGT. The germline V and J ends were trimmed by 2 bases and 0 bases, with 7 bases remaining between them. The CDR3 runs to 14 residues. The CDR3 sequence: CASSELPNQETQYF. CDR3 DNA: TGTGCCAGCAGTGAACTCCCTAACCAAGAGACCCAGTACTTC.

The chain is built from TRBV7-9 and TRBJ2-5; perhaps TRBD1 as D (6 bases). This CDR3 region has 14 residues. CDR1 and CDR2 (germline): SEHNR, FQNEAQ (reference sequence). V was trimmed by 5 bases and J by 1 base, leaving 11 bases between them. In DNA, the CDR3 is TGTGCCAGCAGCCCCCAGACAGGCCAAGAGACCCAGTACTTC. This codes for CASSPQTGQETQYF.

The chain employs TRBV9 and TRBJ2-1; D may be TRBD1 (5 bases). Germline loops: CDR1 SGDLS, CDR2 YYNGEE. This CDR3 is built from 16 residues. Between the trimmed V and J ends, which lost 0 bases and 2 bases, there was a span of 12 bases. Here the CDR3 reads CASSVARLGAYNEQFF. DNA of the CDR3: TGTGCCAGCAGCGTAGCTCGGCTAGGGGCCTACAATGAGCAGTTCTTC.

The chain employs TRBV2 and TRBJ2-7; D is possibly TRBD2 (5 bases). The germline V gene encodes CDR1 SNHLY and CDR2 FYNNEI. This CDR3 is built from 12 residues. V gave up 6 bases and J gave up 3 bases, with 9 bases separating them. The CDR3 loop is CASRGRGYEQYF. The CDR3 DNA sequence: TGTGCCAGCAGGGGTCGGGGCTACGAGCAGTACTTC.

This chain joins TRBV7-2 and TRBJ1-5; 7 bases align to TRBD1. CDR3 length: 16 amino acids. Germline V gene sequence: CDR1 SGHTA, CDR2 FQGNSA. The V and J ends lost 5 bases and 6 bases, in that order; junction bases with no gene match: 13. CDR3 sequence (DNA): TGTGCCAGCAGCAGCAGACGACAGGGCGGAGGTCAGCCCCAGCATTTT. Residues: CASSSRRQGGGQPQHF.

The V gene is TRBV7-6, the J gene TRBJ2-2; D not resolved. Trimming removed 4 bases at V and 0 bases at J, with 12 bases between. This CDR3 is 16 amino acids long. CDR1 and CDR2 from the germline V gene are SGHVS and FNYEAQ. CDR3: CASSSVETANTGELFF. Here the CDR3 DNA reads TGTGCCAGCAGCTCCGTGGAAACAGCGAACACCGGGGAGCTGTTTTTT.